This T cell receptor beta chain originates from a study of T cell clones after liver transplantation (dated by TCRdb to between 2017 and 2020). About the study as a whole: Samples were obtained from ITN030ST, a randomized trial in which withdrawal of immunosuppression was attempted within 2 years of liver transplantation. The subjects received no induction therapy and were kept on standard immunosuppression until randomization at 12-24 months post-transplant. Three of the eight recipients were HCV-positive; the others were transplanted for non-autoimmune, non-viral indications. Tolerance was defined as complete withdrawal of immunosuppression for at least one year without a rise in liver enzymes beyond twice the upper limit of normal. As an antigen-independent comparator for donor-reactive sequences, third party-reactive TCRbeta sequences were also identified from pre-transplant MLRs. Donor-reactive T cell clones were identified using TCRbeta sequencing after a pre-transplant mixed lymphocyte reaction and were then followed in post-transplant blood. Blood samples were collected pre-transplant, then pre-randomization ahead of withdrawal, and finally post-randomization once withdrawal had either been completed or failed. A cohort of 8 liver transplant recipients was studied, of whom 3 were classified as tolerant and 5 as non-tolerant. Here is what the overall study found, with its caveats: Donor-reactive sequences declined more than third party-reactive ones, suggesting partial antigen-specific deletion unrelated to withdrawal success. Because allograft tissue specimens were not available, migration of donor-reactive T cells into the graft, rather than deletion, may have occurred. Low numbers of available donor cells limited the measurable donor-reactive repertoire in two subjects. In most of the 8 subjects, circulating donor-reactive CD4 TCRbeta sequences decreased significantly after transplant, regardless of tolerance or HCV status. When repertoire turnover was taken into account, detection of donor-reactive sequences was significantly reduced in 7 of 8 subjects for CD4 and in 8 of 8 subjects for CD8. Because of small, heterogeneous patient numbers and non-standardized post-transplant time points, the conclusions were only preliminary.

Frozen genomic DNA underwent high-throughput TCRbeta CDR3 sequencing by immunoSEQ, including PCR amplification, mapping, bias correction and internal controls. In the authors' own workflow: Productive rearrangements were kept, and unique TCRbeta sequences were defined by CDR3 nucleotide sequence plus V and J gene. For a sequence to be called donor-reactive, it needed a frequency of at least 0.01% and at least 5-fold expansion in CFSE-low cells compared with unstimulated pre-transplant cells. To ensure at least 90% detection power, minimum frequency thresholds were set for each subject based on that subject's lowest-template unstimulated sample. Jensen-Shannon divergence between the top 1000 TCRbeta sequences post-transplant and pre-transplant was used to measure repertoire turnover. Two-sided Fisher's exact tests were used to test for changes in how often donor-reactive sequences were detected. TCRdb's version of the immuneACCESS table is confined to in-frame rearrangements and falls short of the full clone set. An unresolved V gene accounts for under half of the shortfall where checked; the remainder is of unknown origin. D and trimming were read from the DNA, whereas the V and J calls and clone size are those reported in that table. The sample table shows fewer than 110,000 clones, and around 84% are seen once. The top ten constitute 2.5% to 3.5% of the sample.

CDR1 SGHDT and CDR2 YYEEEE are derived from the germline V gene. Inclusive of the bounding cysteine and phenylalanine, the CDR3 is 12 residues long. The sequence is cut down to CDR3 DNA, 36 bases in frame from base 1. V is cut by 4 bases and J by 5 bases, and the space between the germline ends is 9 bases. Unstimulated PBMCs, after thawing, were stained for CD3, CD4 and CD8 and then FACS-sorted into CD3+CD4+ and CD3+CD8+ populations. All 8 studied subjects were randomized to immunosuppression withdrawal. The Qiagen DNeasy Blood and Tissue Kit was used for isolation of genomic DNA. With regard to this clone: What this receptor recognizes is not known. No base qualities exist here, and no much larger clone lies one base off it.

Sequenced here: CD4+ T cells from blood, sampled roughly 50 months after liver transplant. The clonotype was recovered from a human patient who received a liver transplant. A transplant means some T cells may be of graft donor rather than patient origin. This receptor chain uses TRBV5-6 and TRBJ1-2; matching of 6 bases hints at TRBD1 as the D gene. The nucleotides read TGTGCCAGCAGCCTCAGGGGTTATGGCTACACCTTC. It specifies CASSLRGYGYTF.